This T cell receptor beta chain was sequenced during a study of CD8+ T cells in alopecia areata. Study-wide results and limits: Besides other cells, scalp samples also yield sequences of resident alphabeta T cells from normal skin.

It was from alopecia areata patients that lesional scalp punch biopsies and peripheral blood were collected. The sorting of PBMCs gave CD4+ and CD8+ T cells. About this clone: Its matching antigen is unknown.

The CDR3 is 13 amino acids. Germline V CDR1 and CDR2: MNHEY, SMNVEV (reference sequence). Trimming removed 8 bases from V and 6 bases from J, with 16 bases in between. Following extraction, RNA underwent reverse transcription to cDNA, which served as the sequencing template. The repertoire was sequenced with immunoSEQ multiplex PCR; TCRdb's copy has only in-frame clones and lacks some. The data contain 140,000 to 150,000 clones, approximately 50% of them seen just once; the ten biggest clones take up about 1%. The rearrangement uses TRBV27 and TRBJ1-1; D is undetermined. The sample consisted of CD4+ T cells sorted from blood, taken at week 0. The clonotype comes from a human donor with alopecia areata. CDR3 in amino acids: CASRRVSTPEAFF. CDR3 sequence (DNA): TGTGCCAGCCGTAGGGTCTCGACTCCTGAAGCTTTCTTT.